This entry is about one T cell receptor (beta chain). Distinct nucleotide sequences in the sample also encode this CDR3. The data belong to a study of blood T cell repertoires in COVID-19. CDR1 and CDR2 (germline): MDHEN, SYDVKM. The CDR3 runs to 12 residues. V dropped 2 bases and J dropped 4 bases, with 6 bases sitting between them. Authors' analysis steps: Reference gene primer amplification in the assay estimated nucleated cell counts. TCRdb's copy holds only in-frame clones and misses some; the assay was immunoSEQ multiplex PCR. Clone size and V and J calls were adopted from that table, with D and trimming inferred from the DNA. The sample lists fewer than 350,000 clones, around 85% occurring once.

The TCR originated in a woman between 40 and 55 years old who had recovered from COVID-19. V gene TRBV28 combines with J gene TRBJ2-7; TRBD2 might be the D (6 bases). Specimen: PBMCs or T cells enriched from blood (not recorded which). CDR3 residues: CASSLRGYEQYF. The CDR3 coding sequence is TGTGCCAGCAGTTTACGGGGGTACGAGCAGTACTTC.